This is a list of T cell receptor beta chains from one sample in a study of shared clonotypes between healthy human individuals. Clones were sequenced by immunoSEQ multiplex PCR, and TCRdb holds only the in-frame ones, with some missing. The table has a few hundred thousand clones, around 97% seen once. The sample consisted of naive CD4+ T cells sorted from blood. The origin of the receptors is a woman under 40 in good health. Both conserved end residues are part of each CDR3. D genes are given only for firm matches. Size is omitted from some rows. Given values are once, few, many or a class for expanded clones.

j_call clone_size v_call d_call cdr3_aa cdr3_nt
TRBJ1-1 NA TRBV6-5 TRBD1 CASSDRGLDTEAFF TGTGCCAGCAGCGACAGGGGGCTAGACACTGAAGCTTTCTTT
TRBJ2-7 once TRBV5-4 NA CASSLGGTGSYEQYF TGTGCCAGCAGCTTGGGTGGGACTGGCTCCTACGAGCAGTACTTC
TRBJ2-3 NA TRBV18 TRBD1 CASSPPKQGAADTQYF TGTGCCAGCTCACCACCGAAACAGGGGGCCGCAGATACGCAGTATTTT
TRBJ1-1 NA TRBV29-1 NA CSVGGVQGSNTEAFF TGCAGCGTTGGCGGGGTACAGGGCAGCAACACTGAAGCTTTCTTT
TRBJ2-3 NA TRBV29-1 NA CSVKTVRGDTQYF TGCAGCGTGAAAACCGTACGCGGAGATACGCAGTATTTT
TRBJ2-3 NA TRBV5-1 NA CASSLGQATDTQYF TGCGCCAGCAGCTTGGGACAGGCTACAGATACGCAGTATTTT
TRBJ2-4 NA TRBV28 NA CASRERKPEAKNIQYF TGTGCCAGCAGGGAGCGGAAGCCAGAAGCCAAAAACATTCAGTACTTC
TRBJ1-2 NA TRBV5-4 NA CASSLGGEVSSYGYTF TGTGCCAGCAGCTTAGGGGGGGAGGTCAGCTCCTATGGCTACACCTTC
TRBJ2-7 NA TRBV7-7 TRBD2 CASSSGEGTYEQYF TGTGCCAGCAGCTCCGGGGAGGGCACCTACGAGCAGTACTTC
TRBJ2-2 NA TRBV9 NA CASSVEGSGELFF TGTGCCAGCAGCGTAGAGGGGTCAGGGGAGCTGTTTTTT
TRBJ2-1 NA TRBV5-4 NA CASSLGRNNEQFF TGTGCCAGCAGCTTGGGACGGAACAATGAGCAGTTCTTC
TRBJ2-5 NA TRBV10-3 NA CAISGSQGWETQYF TGTGCCATCAGTGGCTCCCAGGGATGGGAGACCCAGTACTTC
TRBJ2-2 NA TRBV7-2 TRBD1 CARRPGQSNTGELFF TGTGCCAGGAGACCGGGACAGTCAAACACCGGGGAGCTGTTTTTT
TRBJ1-2 few TRBV7-9 TRBD1 CASSPGQPRWTF TGTGCCAGCAGCCCGGGACAGCCTAGGTGGACCTTC
TRBJ2-5 NA TRBV18 NA CASSFRQEETQYF TGTGCCAGCTCATTTCGACAGGAAGAGACCCAGTACTTC
TRBJ1-2 NA TRBV28 TRBD1 CASRPQQGADGYTF TGTGCCAGCAGACCCCAACAGGGGGCAGATGGCTACACCTTC
TRBJ1-6 NA TRBV7-9 TRBD1 CASSWGQGNSPLHF TGTGCCAGCAGCTGGGGACAGGGCAATTCACCCCTCCACTTT
TRBJ2-7 NA TRBV28 TRBD2 CASSLGAGGPGEQYF TGTGCCAGCAGTTTGGGCGCGGGAGGGCCGGGGGAGCAGTACTTC
TRBJ2-2 NA TRBV5-1 NA CASKYTPSTGELFF TGCGCCAGCAAATATACGCCTAGCACCGGGGAGCTGTTTTTT
TRBJ2-1 NA TRBV7-9 NA CASPLIPRGHPSYNEQFF TGTGCCAGCCCCCTAATACCCAGGGGCCATCCCTCGTACAATGAGCAGTTCTTC
TRBJ2-5 NA TRBV28 NA CASSLWALVTQETQYF TGTGCCAGCAGTTTATGGGCCTTGGTGACTCAAGAGACCCAGTACTTC
TRBJ1-5 NA TRBV19 NA CASQSSGGNQPQHF TGTGCCAGCCAGAGTTCAGGCGGCAATCAGCCCCAGCATTTT
TRBJ2-3 NA TRBV21-1 NA CAKDLYTQYF TGTGCCAAAGACTTGTATACGCAGTATTTT
TRBJ1-6 NA TRBV28 TRBD1 CASSPGQSSYNSPLHF TGTGCCAGCAGCCCGGGACAGAGCTCCTATAATTCACCCCTCCACTTT
TRBJ2-3 NA TRBV6-6 NA CASMRASTDTQYF TGTGCCAGCATGAGGGCGTCCACAGATACGCAGTATTTT
TRBJ1-1 NA TRBV9 NA CASSPLRGAGNTEAFF TGTGCCAGCAGCCCTCTCCGGGGCGCCGGGAACACTGAAGCTTTCTTT
TRBJ1-2 NA TRBV20-1 NA CSGRDHAGYTF TGCAGTGGAAGAGATCACGCTGGCTACACCTTC
TRBJ2-7 NA TRBV27 TRBD1 CASSLLAGQGPYEQYF TGTGCCAGCAGTTTACTCGCGGGACAGGGCCCCTACGAGCAGTACTTC
TRBJ2-1 NA TRBV29-1 NA CSASTQSSYNEQFF TGCAGCGCCAGCACACAAAGCTCCTACAATGAGCAGTTCTTC
TRBJ2-1 NA TRBV27 NA CASSLLGTGYNEQFF TGTGCCAGCAGTTTATTGGGGACTGGGTACAATGAGCAGTTCTTC
TRBJ2-7 NA TRBV1 NA CTRRSPYEQYF TGCACAAGGCGATCGCCCTACGAGCAGTACTTC
TRBJ1-5 NA TRBV6-1 NA CASSESRVNQPQHF TGTGCCAGCAGTGAATCCAGGGTTAATCAGCCCCAGCATTTT
TRBJ1-5 few TRBV10-3 TRBD1 CAIGQGAGQPQHF TGTGCCATAGGACAGGGGGCCGGTCAGCCCCAGCATTTT
TRBJ2-6 NA TRBV7-9 NA CASTPISGANVLTF TGTGCCAGCACCCCTATCTCTGGGGCCAACGTCCTGACTTTC
TRBJ1-1 NA TRBV6-1 TRBD1 CASSEVPMGRQGRMAFF TGTGCCAGCAGTGAGGTGCCTATGGGAAGACAGGGGAGAATGGCTTTCTTT
TRBJ1-1 NA TRBV10-1 NA CASSEPGVDTEAFF TGCGCCAGCAGTGAGCCGGGGGTAGACACTGAAGCTTTCTTT
TRBJ1-6 NA TRBV4-1 TRBD1 CASSQALGQERPLHF TGCGCCAGCAGCCAAGCCCTTGGACAGGAGAGACCCCTCCACTTT
TRBJ2-6 NA TRBV7-2 TRBD1 CASSWPGQGRSGANVLTF TGTGCCAGCAGCTGGCCGGGACAGGGGAGGTCTGGGGCCAACGTCCTGACTTTC
TRBJ1-1 NA TRBV6-6 TRBD1 CASSAGTGGNTEAFF TGTGCCAGCAGTGCCGGGACAGGGGGAAACACTGAAGCTTTCTTT
TRBJ1-6 NA TRBV2 NA CASTDRRSSYNSPLHF TGTGCCAGCACCGACCGTAGGAGCTCCTATAATTCACCCCTCCACTTT
TRBJ2-5 NA TRBV10-3 NA CAISLGSRSSAQETQYF TGTGCCATCAGCCTGGGGTCCAGGTCTAGCGCTCAAGAGACCCAGTACTTC
TRBJ2-7 NA TRBV10-3 NA CAISFVKHEQYF TGTGCCATCAGTTTTGTAAAACACGAGCAGTACTTC
TRBJ1-5 once TRBV6-6 TRBD1 CATQGGEGNQPQHF TGTGCCACCCAGGGGGGAGAAGGCAATCAGCCCCAGCATTTT
TRBJ2-6 NA TRBV10-3 NA CAIGGDAGANVLTF TGTGCCATCGGTGGTGACGCAGGGGCCAACGTCCTGACTTTC
TRBJ2-7 NA TRBV6-5 TRBD1 CASSYAPGQVYEQYF TGTGCCAGCAGTTACGCCCCGGGACAGGTCTACGAGCAGTACTTC
TRBJ2-7 once TRBV28 TRBD1 CASSRTGGYEQYF TGTGCCAGCAGCAGGACAGGGGGCTACGAGCAGTACTTC
TRBJ2-7 NA TRBV4-1 NA CASSQDGAYEQYF TGCGCCAGCAGCCAGGACGGGGCCTACGAGCAGTACTTC
TRBJ2-7 NA TRBV4-1 NA CASRNLPGRDWGPYEQYF TGCGCCAGCCGGAATCTCCCGGGACGCGACTGGGGTCCCTACGAGCAGTACTTC
TRBJ1-1 NA TRBV6-1 NA CASNPGVGEAFF TGTGCCAGCAATCCAGGGGTGGGTGAAGCTTTCTTT
TRBJ2-1 NA TRBV7-2 TRBD1 CASSLTRTGGGEQFF TGTGCCAGCAGCCTCACACGCACAGGGGGCGGTGAGCAGTTCTTC
TRBJ2-3 NA TRBV6-1 TRBD1 CASSADRGLSDTQYF TGTGCCAGCAGCGCTGACAGGGGGCTCTCGGATACGCAGTATTTT